This TCR beta chain originates from a study of cytomegalovirus exposure and HLA in healthy donors. General study findings and limits: Indistinguishable V segments, including TRBV6-2 and TRBV6-3, were excluded. The study listed 150 to 200 cytomegalovirus-associated TCR beta chains.

The CDR3 is made up of 15 amino acids. Germline V gives CDR1 SGHRS, CDR2 YFSETQ. V lost 1 base, J lost 7 bases, and 5 bases stayed unmatched. 60 Vbeta and 13 Jbeta primers were used in PCR. TCRdb keeps only in-frame clones here, not all; method: immunoSEQ multiplex PCR. The sample lists roughly 190,000 clones; 60% to 85% were seen once. About this clone: Antigen unknown.

Sequenced input: PBMCs. This chain links TRBV5-1 with TRBJ2-1, with 10 bases lining up with TRBD2. The sequence derives from a woman aged 40 to 49 in good health and CMV-seronegative. CDR3 residues: CASSLLSGRANEQFF. CDR3 in DNA: TGCGCCAGCAGCTTGCTGAGCGGGAGGGCGAATGAGCAGTTCTTC.